The 3 T cell receptor beta chains presented below share a single source sample, sequenced in a study of yellow fever vaccine responses in identical twins. TCRdb re-analysed the RT-PCR reads in MiXCR, keeping a single row per CDR3 protein. The sample shows more than 2,000 distinct CDR3 sequences, roughly 83% of them seen only once. The material sequenced was T cells from blood (PBMCs), unsorted or a sorted subset (not recorded which), taken before or after yellow fever vaccination (not recorded which). These receptors originate from a woman under 30 who received the yellow fever vaccine.

The chain uses TRBV2 and TRBJ2-7; 9 bases are a match to TRBD1. V gave up 4 bases and J gave up 3 bases; unmatched junction bases: 4. CDR1 is SNHLY, CDR2 FYNNEI, per germline. This CDR3 region has 14 residues. The CDR3 nucleotides read TGTGCCAGCAGTGGTTCGACAGGGGGCTACGAGCAGTACGTC. Protein sequence: CASSGSTGGYEQYV.

The chain joins TRBV11-1 to TRBJ2-1; 9 bases fit TRBD1. In germline, CDR1 is SGHAT, CDR2 FQDESV (reference sequence). After removal of 3 bases from V and 5 bases from J, the junction contained 8 bases not matched to a gene. CDR3 length: 16 residues. The CDR3 loop is CASSLPTGGVDNEQFF. The CDR3 DNA follows: TGTGCCAGCAGCTTGCCGACAGGGGGAGTGGACAATGAGCAGTTCTTC.

The rearrangement links TRBV11-2 to TRBJ2-2; D possibly corresponds to TRBD2 (6 bases). Germline CDR1 reads SGHAT; CDR2 reads FQNNGV. Trimming removed 5 bases at V and 6 bases at J, with 19 bases between. This CDR3 is built from 16 residues. The CDR3 DNA reads TGTGCCAGCAGCGTCCTTAGCGGTGTCTTGTCCGGGGAGCTGTTTTTT. Translation gives CASSVLSGVLSGELFF.